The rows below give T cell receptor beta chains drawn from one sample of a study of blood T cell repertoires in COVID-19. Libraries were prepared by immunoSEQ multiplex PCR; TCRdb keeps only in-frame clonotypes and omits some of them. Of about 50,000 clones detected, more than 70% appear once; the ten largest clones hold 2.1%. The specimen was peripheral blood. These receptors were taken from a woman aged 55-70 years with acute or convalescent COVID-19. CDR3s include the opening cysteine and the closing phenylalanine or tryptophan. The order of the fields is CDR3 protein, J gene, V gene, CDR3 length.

CDR3 protein: CASSGGLAGPKNIQYF
J gene: TRBJ2-4
V gene: TRBV5-6
CDR3 length: 16

CDR3 protein: CASSLQGQAGNTIYF
J gene: TRBJ1-3
V gene: TRBV27
CDR3 length: 15

CDR3 protein: CASSSGTGGKNIQYF
J gene: TRBJ2-4
V gene: TRBV5-4
CDR3 length: 15

CDR3 protein: CASSYSKTGGRETQYF
J gene: TRBJ2-5
V gene: TRBV5-4
CDR3 length: 16

CDR3 protein: CASSLRGPDTQYF
J gene: TRBJ2-3
V gene: TRBV7-9
CDR3 length: 13

CDR3 protein: CASSLGGDANYGYTF
J gene: TRBJ1-2
V gene: TRBV5-1
CDR3 length: 15

CDR3 protein: CASSYRGLAGRETQYF
J gene: TRBJ2-5
V gene: TRBV6-2/TRBV6-3
CDR3 length: 16

CDR3 protein: CATSERGRPQHF
J gene: TRBJ1-5
V gene: TRBV24-1
CDR3 length: 12

CDR3 protein: CASTATGQNNYGYTF
J gene: TRBJ1-2
V gene: TRBV2
CDR3 length: 15

CDR3 protein: CASSPGPGVRPGANVLTF
J gene: TRBJ2-6
V gene: TRBV3-1/TRBV3-2
CDR3 length: 18

CDR3 protein: CASSVGQGHTEAFF
J gene: TRBJ1-1
V gene: TRBV9
CDR3 length: 14

CDR3 protein: CASSVGRSGADTQYF
J gene: TRBJ2-3
V gene: TRBV9
CDR3 length: 15

CDR3 protein: CASRSVVSETQYF
J gene: TRBJ2-5
V gene: TRBV27
CDR3 length: 13

CDR3 protein: CASSSSGTSLLHEQYF
J gene: TRBJ2-7
V gene: TRBV13
CDR3 length: 16

CDR3 protein: CASSPWSGGIQYF
J gene: TRBJ2-4
V gene: TRBV18
CDR3 length: 13

CDR3 protein: CASSYWEDTEAFF
J gene: TRBJ1-1
V gene: TRBV6-5
CDR3 length: 13

CDR3 protein: CASSPAVRRSPLHF
J gene: TRBJ1-6
V gene: TRBV6-5
CDR3 length: 14

CDR3 protein: CASSEALGRGTEAFF
J gene: TRBJ1-1
V gene: TRBV2
CDR3 length: 15

CDR3 protein: CASSSPGQGAPNEQYF
J gene: TRBJ2-7
V gene: TRBV28
CDR3 length: 16

CDR3 protein: CASSQDGAGLLSNQPQHF
J gene: TRBJ1-5
V gene: TRBV4-2
CDR3 length: 18

CDR3 protein: CASLQKGDRGLYGYTF
J gene: TRBJ1-2
V gene: TRBV6-6
CDR3 length: 16

CDR3 protein: CASRLEGGEAFF
J gene: TRBJ1-1
V gene: TRBV6-5
CDR3 length: 12

CDR3 protein: CASSRAGQGFGPYRGYTF
J gene: TRBJ1-2
V gene: TRBV7-9
CDR3 length: 18

CDR3 protein: CASSVELAGGQGEQFF
J gene: TRBJ2-1
V gene: TRBV9
CDR3 length: 16

CDR3 protein: CATSRETGLTDTQYF
J gene: TRBJ2-3
V gene: TRBV15
CDR3 length: 15